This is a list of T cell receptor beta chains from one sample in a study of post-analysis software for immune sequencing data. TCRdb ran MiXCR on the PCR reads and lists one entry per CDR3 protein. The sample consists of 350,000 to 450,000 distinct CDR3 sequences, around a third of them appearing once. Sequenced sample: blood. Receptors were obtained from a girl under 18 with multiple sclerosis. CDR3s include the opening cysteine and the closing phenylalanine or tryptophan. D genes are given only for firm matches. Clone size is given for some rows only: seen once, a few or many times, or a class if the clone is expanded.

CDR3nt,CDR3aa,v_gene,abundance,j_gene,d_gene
TGTGCCAGCAGCCAAGGCGGGACCTTAGTTTCACCCCTCCACTTT,CASSQGGTLVSPLHF,TRBV3-1,few,TRBJ1-6,NA
TGTGCCAGCAGGCTAGCATCCGAGCAGTACTTC,CASRLASEQYF,TRBV6-5,NA,TRBJ2-7,NA
TGTGCCAGCAGGGAGGGGACTAGCGGGGGCAGTGAGCAGTTCTTC,CASREGTSGGSEQFF,TRBV12-3/TRBV12-4,few,TRBJ2-1,TRBD2
TGTGCCAGCAGTTTTGGTCTGAGATATGGCTACACCTTC,CASSFGLRYGYTF,TRBV27,few,TRBJ1-2,NA
TGCGCCAGCAGGCATCCGGGGGCCAAAAACATTCAGTACTTC,CASRHPGAKNIQYF,TRBV4-1,few,TRBJ2-4,NA
TGTGCCAGCAGCCTACAGGGGAGATTTGACCCCCTCCACTTT,CASSLQGRFDPLHF,TRBV7-9,few,TRBJ1-6,TRBD1
TGTGCCAGCAGTCCGGGCAGGGGTACCGACGAGCAGTACTTC,CASSPGRGTDEQYF,TRBV12-3/TRBV12-4,few,TRBJ2-7,NA
TGTGCCAGCATATTGGCGGGCACAGATACGCAGTATTTT,CASILAGTDTQYF,TRBV28,few,TRBJ2-3,NA
TGTGCCAGCAGTTACTCGGGGGGCACAGATACGCAGTATTTT,CASSYSGGTDTQYF,TRBV6-5,many,TRBJ2-3,NA
TGTGCCAGCAGCCAAGGGACCTGGGGACAGCTCTACGAGCAGTACTTC,CASSQGTWGQLYEQYF,TRBV3-1,NA,TRBJ2-7,TRBD1
TGTGCCAGTAGCTTAGCCTCGGTAAACACTGAAGCTTTCTTT,CASSLASVNTEAFF,TRBV7-9,NA,TRBJ1-1,NA
TGTGCCAGCAGTGACGTGAGGACAGGGGGGAATGAGCAGTTCTTC,CASSDVRTGGNEQFF,TRBV25-1,NA,TRBJ2-1,TRBD1
TGTGCCAGCAACAAGGGCCAGATCGATCAGCCCCAGCATTTT,CASNKGQIDQPQHF,TRBV12-3/TRBV12-4,few,TRBJ1-5,NA
TGCGCCAGCAGCTGGCGACAGTCTCACGACAATGAGCAGTTCTTC,CASSWRQSHDNEQFF,TRBV5-1,NA,TRBJ2-1,NA
TGTGCCAGCAGACTAGAGTGGGGAGGAAATGAGCAGTTCTTC,CASRLEWGGNEQFF,TRBV28,NA,TRBJ2-1,NA
TGTGCCATCAGTGAGTCAGCCCAGGGGACCCATGGCTACACCTTC,CAISESAQGTHGYTF,TRBV10-3,NA,TRBJ1-2,NA